These 21 T cell receptor beta chains were sequenced from one sample in a study of cytomegalovirus exposure and HLA in healthy donors. With 60 Vbeta and 13 Jbeta primers, the PCR was carried out. The data were produced by immunoSEQ multiplex PCR, yet TCRdb's version contains in-frame clones alone and is incomplete. The sample has about 110,000 clones, 65% to 85% seen once. The sample comprised PBMCs. The origin of the receptors is a woman younger than 30 in good health and CMV-seronegative.

The J gene is TRBJ1-4, the V gene TRBV25-1, with TRBD1 as a possible D gene (6 bases). Per germline, CDR1 MGHDK and CDR2 SYGVNS. V was cut by 8 bases and J by 5 bases, with 12 bases left in between. This CDR3 comprises 13 residues. This CDR3 reads CASGSDRNEKLFF. DNA of the CDR3: TGTGCCAGCGGGTCGGACAGAAATGAAAAACTGTTTTTT. Complete variable domain (other parts from reference TRBV25-1 and TRBJ1-4): EADIYQTPRYLVIGTGKKITLECSQTMGHDKMYWYQQDPGMELHLIHYSYGVNSTEKGDLSSESTVSRIRTEHFPLTLESARPSHTSQYLCASGSDRNEKLFFGSGTQLSVL.

The rearrangement links TRBV28 to TRBJ1-2; tentative D call: TRBD1 (5 bases). The CDR3 length is 14 residues. The germline V gene encodes CDR1 MDHEN and CDR2 SYDVKM. The ends were cut back, 6 bases at V and 3 bases at J, with 14 bases in the middle. CDR3 bases: TGTGCCAGCAGATTACACAGGTCGGACTATGGCTACACCTTC. Translating gives CASRLHRSDYGYTF.

The chain is built from TRBV4-2 and TRBJ2-3, with D unresolved. CDR3 length equals 13 residues. The ends were cut back, 0 bases at V and 5 bases at J, with 6 bases in the middle. From germline, CDR1 is LGHNA and CDR2 YNFKEQ. CDR3 loop: CASSQDQEDTQYF. CDR3 coding DNA: TGTGCCAGCAGCCAAGATCAGGAAGATACGCAGTATTTT.

This chain connects TRBV2 to TRBJ1-5, with D possibly TRBD1 on 5 matching bases. Germline CDR1 is SNHLY and CDR2 is FYNNEI. Trimming removed 5 bases from V and 10 bases from J, with 12 bases in between. The CDR3 is made up of 12 amino acids. CDR3 sequence (DNA): TGTGCCAGCAGTTCAGGGTTCTATCCCCAGCATTTT. Protein: CASSSGFYPQHF.

V gene TRBV4-1 combines with J gene TRBJ2-1; TRBD2 matches at 16 bases. The CDR3 is 18 residues long. Losses at the gene ends were 2 bases for V and 12 bases for J; bases not matched to a gene: 13. The germline gives CDR1 MGHRA, CDR2 YSYEKL. The CDR3 here is CASSQISGTSGRALGQFF. Written as DNA, the CDR3 is TGCGCCAGCAGCCAAATATCCGGGACTAGCGGGAGGGCCCTCGGGCAGTTCTTC.

The chain is built from TRBV19 and TRBJ1-2; D not resolved. This CDR3 has 14 residues. Germline assignment: CDR1 LNHDA and CDR2 SQIVND (reference sequence). The V end lost 3 bases, the J end lost 4 bases, and 12 bases lay between the germline ends. The CDR3 bases are TGTGCCAGTAGTATGAGGTTTCGACTCTATGGCTACACCTTC. Protein product: CASSMRFRLYGYTF. The full variable domain, rest sourced from reference TRBV19 and TRBJ1-2, is DGGITQSPKYLFRKEGQNVTLSCEQNLNHDAMYWYRQDPGQGLRLIYYSQIVNDFQKGDIAEGYSVSREKKESFPLTVTSAQKNPTAFYLCASSMRFRLYGYTFGSGTRLTVV.

This clone came up a few times. This chain links TRBV2 with TRBJ2-2; 11 positions match TRBD2. The ends lost 6 bases at V and 0 bases at J; junction bases unmatched: 0. The CDR3 loop spans 15 amino acids. Looked up from germline, CDR1 is SNHLY and CDR2 is FYNNEI. The CDR3 DNA sequence: TGTGCCAGCAGGGGACTAGCGGCGAACACCGGGGAGCTGTTTTTT. Amino acid sequence: CASRGLAANTGELFF.

This clone showed up just once. The chain carries TRBV5-1 and TRBJ2-7, with 9 bases matching TRBD1. The CDR3 has 14 amino acids. CDR1 and CDR2 (germline): SGHRS, YFSETQ. Trimming took 7 bases from V and 6 from J; bases not matched to a gene: 11. The CDR3 spells CASAPRTGVGEQYF. The CDR3 coding sequence is TGCGCCAGCGCCCCCCGGACAGGGGTCGGCGAGCAGTACTTC.

This clone showed up many times. This chain links TRBV6-4 with TRBJ2-1; D is undetermined. Germline V gives CDR1 MRHNA, CDR2 SNTAGT. The ends were cut back, 4 bases at V and 9 bases at J, with 16 bases in the middle. This CDR3 is built from 14 residues. The DNA for the CDR3 is TGTGCCAGCAGTGCCAAAGAACTGCCCTCTGAGCAGTTCTTC. It codes for CASSAKELPSEQFF.

The J gene is TRBJ1-4, the V gene TRBV28, with D uncertain. Trimming left V 10 bases short and J 4 bases short, with 13 bases between. The CDR3 has 13 amino acids. Germline CDR1 reads MDHEN; CDR2 reads SYDVKM. CDR3 bases: TGTGCCACCACAGATCCTAATAATGAAAAACTGTTTTTT. The encoded protein is CATTDPNNEKLFF.

V gene TRBV11-2 combines with J gene TRBJ2-3; D may be TRBD2 (5 bases). Trimming cost V 1 base and J 0 bases, with 11 bases left between them. CDR1 and CDR2 (germline): SGHAT, FQNNGV. The length of the CDR3 is 16 residues. As DNA, the CDR3 is TGTGCCAGCAGCTTAGTTTCGGGCGGGAGCACAGATACGCAGTATTTT. Translating gives CASSLVSGGSTDTQYF.

The chain carries TRBV5-1 and TRBJ2-7; 11 bases match TRBD1. CDR3 length equals 16 residues. Looked up from germline, CDR1 is SGHRS and CDR2 is YFSETQ. After removal of 4 bases from V and 4 bases from J, the junction contained 10 bases not matched to a gene. The CDR3 sequence is CASSILPGQGGYEQYF. The CDR3 region has the DNA TGCGCCAGCAGCATCCTCCCGGGACAGGGGGGTTACGAGCAGTACTTC.

The sample holds one count of this clone. The rearrangement links TRBV14 to TRBJ1-3; 7 nucleotides match TRBD1. Germline assignment: CDR1 SGHDN and CDR2 FVKESK. V was pared by 4 bases and J by 4 bases, with 13 bases of the junction left unmatched. This CDR3 has 17 residues. The CDR3 loop reads CASSPLFEGAKGNTIYF. CDR3 bases: TGTGCCAGCAGCCCGCTCTTTGAGGGGGCCAAAGGAAACACCATATATTTT. The full variable domain, completed using reference TRBV14 and TRBJ1-3, is EAGVTQFPSHSVIEKGQTVTLRCDPISGHDNLYWYRRVMGKEIKFLLHFVKESKQDESGMPNNRFLAERTGGTYSTLKVQPAELEDSGVYFCASSPLFEGAKGNTIYFGEGSWLTVV.

This chain uses TRBV30 with TRBJ2-7, with D perhaps matching TRBD2 (5 bases). This CDR3 comprises 13 residues. CDR1 GTSNPN and CDR2 SVGIG come from the germline V gene (reference sequence). Trimming left V 2 bases short and J 6 bases short, with 14 bases between. The CDR3 reads CAWSSSSEGEQYV. For the CDR3, the DNA is TGTGCCTGGAGTAGTTCCTCAGAGGGCGAGCAGTACGTC.

The chain has TRBV7-2 and TRBJ1-5; tentatively, D is TRBD1 (5 bases). With 6 bases removed from V and 5 bases from J, the gap between germline ends came to 17 bases. Germline V gives CDR1 SGHTA, CDR2 FQGNSA. The CDR3 loop spans 15 amino acids. CDR3: CASSREAGRDQPQHF. The CDR3 region has the DNA TGTGCCAGCAGTCGTGAGGCGGGGCGGGATCAGCCCCAGCATTTT. Supplemented by reference TRBV7-2 and TRBJ1-5, the full variable domain reads GAGVSQSPSNKVTEKGKDVELRCDPISGHTALYWYRQSLGQGLEFLIYFQGNSAPDKSGLPSDRFSAERTGGSVSTLTIQRTQQEDSAVYLCASSREAGRDQPQHFGDGTRLSIL.

The rearrangement links TRBV28 to TRBJ2-1; 9 nucleotides agree with TRBD2. The length of the CDR3 is 16 residues. Germline loops: CDR1 MDHEN, CDR2 SYDVKM. Unmatched junction bases numbered 11, after V lost 6 bases and J lost 5 bases. The CDR3 DNA follows: TGTGCCAGCAGCCGTACCTCTAGCGGGATTAACAATGAGCAGTTCTTC. This codes for CASSRTSSGINNEQFF.

This chain joins TRBV7-8 and TRBJ2-5, with D hard to call. The tail of the sequence fits TRBJ2-7 better, so the J call may be wrong. The germline V gene encodes CDR1 SGHVS and CDR2 FQNEAQ. CDR3 length equals 15 residues. For the CDR3, the DNA is TGTGCCAGCAGCTCCCCCAAAAACGATGCCTACGAGCAGTACTTC. Protein product: CASSSPKNDAYEQYF.

This chain connects TRBV6-1 to TRBJ1-1; TRBD1 might be the D (5 bases). The CDR3 contains 16 residues. Germline CDR1 is MNHNS and CDR2 is SASEGT. V was clipped by 4 bases and J by 1 base, with 16 bases between them. The CDR3, as DNA: TGTGCCAGCAGTGCCCACATTGGGCAGGGGAACACTGAAGCTTTCTTT. This sequence encodes CASSAHIGQGNTEAFF.

This clone appeared once. J is TRBJ1-2 and V is TRBV2; D remains unclear. The CDR3 runs 15 residues. Germline CDR1 is SNHLY and CDR2 is FYNNEI. Trimming took 6 bases from V and 6 from J, leaving 20 bases between them. CDR3 bases: TGTGCCAGCAGCGATGGCAGACGGGAAGTCAATGGCTACACCTTC. It specifies CASSDGRREVNGYTF.

The CDR3: CASSQVVGGYATNEKLFF. The CDR3 nucleotides read TGCGCCAGCAGCCAAGTTGTCGGGGGGTATGCAACTAATGAAAAACTGTTTTTT. The chain carries TRBV4-1 and TRBJ1-4, with a weak D call TRBD1 (5 bases). Per germline, CDR1 MGHRA and CDR2 YSYEKL. Trimming left V 1 base short and J 0 bases short, with 15 bases between. The CDR3 has 18 residues.

The chain uses TRBV7-2 and TRBJ1-6; 7 bases fit TRBD1. The CDR3 runs 18 residues. In germline, CDR1 is SGHTA, CDR2 FQGNSA. V was pared by 2 bases and J by 15 bases, with 22 bases of the junction left unmatched. The CDR3 bases are TGTGCCAGCAGCTTACGCTGGGAAGTGGCGGGACAGAGCGCTTTCCTCCACTTT. Residues: CASSLRWEVAGQSAFLHF.